This T cell receptor beta chain was identified in a study of blood T cell repertoires in COVID-19. About the research overall: Acute-phase and convalescent COVID-19 samples originated in the United States, Italy and Spain.

Turning to this clone: This sample also contains other DNA sequences that code for the same CDR3.

In the original workflow: The authors estimated nucleated cell counts from reference gene primer amplification. TCRdb keeps only in-frame clones here, not all; method: immunoSEQ multiplex PCR. V and J calls and clone size are copied from that table; D and trimming were computed from the DNA. The sample comprises around 25,000 clones, approximately 90% of which are singletons, and over 9.5% rests with the top ten. CDR3 length: 14 amino acids. Germline CDR1 reads SQVTM; CDR2 reads ANQGSEA. The trim removed 4 bases at V and 5 bases at J, leaving 9 bases unmatched. This receptor was taken from a man in his 70s with acute or convalescent COVID-19. The material sequenced was peripheral blood. V gene TRBV29-1 combines with J gene TRBJ2-7; 9 nucleotides match TRBD1. The CDR3 DNA follows: TGCAGCGTTGCGAGGGGGGGACAGGGACACGAGCAGTACTTC. This gives the protein CSVARGGQGHEQYF.